This T cell receptor (beta chain) was obtained from a study of cytomegalovirus exposure and HLA in healthy donors (dated by TCRdb to 2016 to 2017). With regard to the full study: An earlier analysis of about 560 of the donors reported 276 Gb of sequence data and around 110 million unique TCR beta sequences obtained from about 179 million T cells. An early release covering roughly 600 HLA-typed donors comprised around 300 gigabases of sequencing data and tens of millions of unique TCR sequences. Of the roughly 400 genotyped donors, approximately 81% were placed in the genetic ancestry cluster associated with self-reported Caucasian donors. The study aimed to test whether cataloging public T cell receptors could reveal signatures of past pathogen exposure. The study profiled the T cell repertoires of hundreds of subjects by immunosequencing and related them to cytomegalovirus serostatus. A separate validation cohort of some 130 different subjects was used in addition to the approximately 700-subject first cohort. High-throughput TCR immunosequencing, statistical association of individual TCRs with disease status, and machine learning were combined to predict cytomegalovirus infection status. A later analysis re-examined previously published TCR beta repertoires from several hundred donors and added high-resolution HLA genotyping to investigate patterns of TCR occurrence. The later analysis used no new phenotypic data to find candidate immune exposures, relying instead on TCR beta sequences and their occurrence across donors. To decide whether each TCR beta V gene segment behaved as functional or pseudogenic, an earlier analysis of fewer than 750 of the donors relied on high-throughput TCR beta sequencing. Donor age, sex, ethnicity and CMV serostatus were collected together with the repertoire data. A later genetic analysis used genome-wide SNP genotypes for about 65% of the 666 donors, treating that subset as a discovery cohort. All discovery cohort repertoires had been generated on a single sequencing platform. Both class I and class II loci were covered by HLA typing, at four-digit resolution. Typing coverage varied by locus: about 620-630 donors for A, B, C, DRB1 and DQB1; around 560 for DQA1; about 600 for DPA1; about 450 for DPB1. Roughly 5 DR-DQ haplotypes were treated as single units for association and clustering because of strong linkage in the cohort. Across approximately 420 genotyped donors of the cohort, an average of roughly 200,000 unique TCR beta nucleotide sequences per donor were sequenced, and roughly 20% of those sequences were non-productive.

At the junction V is shortened by 3 bases and J by 5 bases, with 11 bases in between. CDR3 length: 15 amino acids, cysteine to phenylalanine. Just the 45-base CDR3 DNA is kept, in frame starting at base 1. CDR1 MGHRA and CDR2 YSYEKL are derived from the germline V gene. In total, over 600 healthy bone marrow donors made up the cohort. At the time of sampling, every cohort member was nominally healthy, though immune exposures that went unrecorded were likely present. The donor tested CMV seronegative, placing the donor among the 350 to 400 seronegative members of the cohort. A peripheral blood sample was provided by each donor, and peripheral blood mononuclear cells were used for TCR beta sequencing. The Qiagen DNeasy Blood Extraction Kit was used to extract genomic DNA from the blood cell samples. Worth noting for this clone: Its binding antigen is unknown. Per-nucleotide qualities are absent, and no much larger clonotype sits a single base away.

Library prep was done by the immunoSEQ multiplex PCR assay. The multiplex PCR relied on a mix of 60 forward primers for TCR Vbeta segments and 13 reverse primers for TCR Jbeta segments. Amplification of the CDR3 region of rearranged TCR beta genes was performed with a multiplex PCR assay on genomic DNA. Amplified TCR beta libraries were sequenced as 87-base-pair reads on the Illumina HiSeq System. The study's processing was this. Across the 670 or so repertoires, a later analysis counted tens of millions of unique TCR beta chains, roughly 11 million of which were shared by at least two donors. To remove PCR and sequencing errors, raw reads were error-corrected and collapsed into unique sequences using a nearest-neighbor algorithm that merged closely related sequences. CDR3 sequences were aligned to IMGT reference sequences to assign V, D and J gene segments. Each retained sequence needed at least a six-nucleotide match to both a V gene segment and a J gene segment. A rearrangement was called productive if the CDR3 had no stop codons and remained in frame with V and J, and every other rearrangement was called non-productive. CDR3 was defined according to IMGT convention as the region running from the second conserved V-encoded cysteine to the conserved J-encoded phenylalanine. Sequences without an unambiguous match to a single V gene segment were excluded from the earlier analysis of over 500 of the donors. In an earlier analysis of around 600 of the donors, V segments were called functional above 56.7% productive rearrangements and were called segregating when the between-donor standard deviation exceeded 5%. A statistical classification framework was built for diagnosing cytomegalovirus status from the catalog of TCR beta chain sequences. V and J gene assignment, in a later analysis, came from comparing TCR nucleotide sequences with IMGT/GENE-DB human TR gene sequences. In a later analysis, CDR3 sequences and most-parsimonious VDJ recombination scenarios were assigned using the TCRdist pipeline. In a later analysis, every TCR beta chain was defined by the combination of its CDR3 amino acid sequence and its V-gene family, and reads without a unique V-gene family were dropped. As a way to deal with suspected cross-contamination and a sequencing artifact, a later analysis dropped under 600 nucleotide sequences that were highly shared and had low generation probability. In a later analysis, a clonal expansion index for each public chain was calculated from normalized within-repertoire ranks of inferred template counts. In a later analysis, generation probabilities were computed with a VDJ recombination model fitted to out-of-frame rearrangements, and the resulting probabilities were checked against IGoR. In a later analysis, hypergeometric tests were used to score TCR-TCR, TCR-HLA and TCR-CMV co-occurrence, with a repertoire-size bias correction applied to TCR pairs. In a later analysis, false discovery rates were estimated by permuting HLA or CMV assignments 20 times. In a later analysis, co-occurring TCRs were grouped using DBSCAN, with TCRdist sequence similarity added in when clustering inside HLA-allele-positive subsets. Repertoires with fewer than 30,000 or more than 120,000 public chains, plus five repertoires with anomalous nucleotide sharing, were excluded from co-occurrence clustering. Not all clones reach the TCRdb copy of this immuneACCESS table, which keeps in-frame sequences only. Checked studies attribute under half of the gap to unresolved V genes and leave the rest unexplained. V and J calls and clone size are as listed in that table; D and trimming were resolved from the DNA. The table for this sample lists about 190,000 clones; roughly 84% of them were counted only once. About 0.24% of the sample lies in the top ten.

What the authors observed across the whole study: For the cohort, immune exposure information was limited to CMV serostatus. In vitro tests confirmed that a few of the cytomegalovirus-associated TCR beta chains recognize cytomegalovirus antigens. A cluster of highly shared sequence variants was judged likely to represent a technical artifact of the sequencing pipeline. A later analysis found that TCR association rates varied across HLA loci, with DRB1 alleles showing the most associated TCRs and HLA-C alleles the fewest. In an earlier analysis of more than 450 of the donors, most TCR beta V segments were observed in productive rearrangements about 87% or about 30% of the time, broadly matching IMGT annotations. Because counts were too low, about 18 rarely observed V segments, including chromosome 9 orphons, were left out of the earlier analysis of roughly 600 of the donors. Several of the top co-occurrence clusters appeared to be linked to parvovirus B19, influenza, CMV and Epstein-Barr virus, according to a later analysis. A further reported finding was that TCR beta sequences accurately predicted the HLA-A and HLA-B alleles for most subjects in the first cohort. While some public TCRs were present in many individuals, most TCR sequences turned up only very rarely across donors. Specific HLA alleles were associated with some 15,000 TCR beta sequences at a false discovery rate of 0.05 in a later analysis. HLA typing was unavailable for some donors at each locus, so association tests used only the typed subset. Some IMGT-functional V segments, including TRBV6-2 and TRBV6-3, could not be distinguished by the 87-base-pair reads and were therefore excluded. When HLA alleles, especially DR and DQ, strongly co-occurred, TCR associations were difficult to assign to individual alleles. Compared with the approximately 670-donor mean, donors in an Asian-associated ancestry cluster had fewer N-insertions in productive TCRs, according to a later genetic analysis. A total of some 180 TCR beta chains were listed by the study as associated with cytomegalovirus. The classifier was reported to diagnose cytomegalovirus status with high specificity and sensitivity in both the original cohort and the validation cohort. According to a later analysis, most CMV-associated TCR beta chains appeared to be HLA-restricted, and the HLA associations seemed to be driven largely by CMV exposure. Correlated functional status among segregating V segments might reflect linkage disequilibrium, but an unknown experimental factor could not be ruled out. The cohort was sequenced for TCR beta chains only, and without alpha or paired-chain data the features that could be detected were limited. In a later analysis, HLA-associated TCR beta chains showed more clonal expansion and lower generation probabilities than non-associated chains that were equally common. It was suggested by the authors that the approach could potentially be generalized to other disease states and immunological phenotypes. A later genetic analysis associated a missense DCLRE1C variant with V-gene and J-gene trimming of TCR beta chains, and an independent cohort replicated the association. Roughly uniform sequencing depth across donors was assumed in presence/absence analyses, although this assumption may not hold.

Here the chain combines TRBV4-1 and TRBJ1-6; the D gene is perhaps TRBD1, on 5 matching bases. The sequencing sample was made of PBMCs. The TCR was taken from a boy between 5 and 17 years old in good health and CMV-seronegative. The DNA sequence follows: TGCGCCAGCAGCCACACCCGGGGGAATAATTCACCCCTCCACTTT. Translated, it gives CASSHTRGNNSPLHF.